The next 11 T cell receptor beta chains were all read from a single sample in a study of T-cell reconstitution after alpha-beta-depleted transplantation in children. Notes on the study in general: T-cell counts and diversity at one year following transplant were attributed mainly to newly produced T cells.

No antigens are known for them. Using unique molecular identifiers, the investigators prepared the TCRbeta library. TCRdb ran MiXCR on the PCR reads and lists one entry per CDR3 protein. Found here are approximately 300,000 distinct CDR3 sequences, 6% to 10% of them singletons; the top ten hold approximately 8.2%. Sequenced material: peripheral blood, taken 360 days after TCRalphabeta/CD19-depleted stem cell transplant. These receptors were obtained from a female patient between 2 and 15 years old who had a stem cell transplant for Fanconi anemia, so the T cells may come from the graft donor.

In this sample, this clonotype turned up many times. The CDR3 sequence: CASSLGLAVTDTQYF. CDR3 in DNA: TGTGCCAGCAGCTTGGGACTAGCAGTCACAGATACGCAGTATTTT. The chain recombines TRBV7-6 with TRBJ2-3, with 9 bases fitting TRBD2. This CDR3 contains 15 residues. The germline V gene encodes CDR1 SGHVS and CDR2 FNYEAQ. Trimming at V came to 3 bases and at J to 2 bases, leaving 3 bases not matched to a gene. Full variable domain (rest looked up from reference TRBV7-6 and TRBJ2-3): GAGVSQSPRYKVTKRGQDVALRCDPISGHVSLYWYRQALGQGPEFLTYFNYEAQQDKSGLPNDRFSAERPEGSISTLTIQRTEQRDSAMYRCASSLGLAVTDTQYFGPGTRLTVL.

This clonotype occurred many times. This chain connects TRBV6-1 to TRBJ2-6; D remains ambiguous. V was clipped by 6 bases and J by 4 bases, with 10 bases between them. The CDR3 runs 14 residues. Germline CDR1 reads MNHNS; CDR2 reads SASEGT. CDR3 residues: CASRRVAGANVLTF. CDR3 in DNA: TGTGCCAGCAGAAGAGTAGCCGGGGCCAACGTCCTGACTTTC.

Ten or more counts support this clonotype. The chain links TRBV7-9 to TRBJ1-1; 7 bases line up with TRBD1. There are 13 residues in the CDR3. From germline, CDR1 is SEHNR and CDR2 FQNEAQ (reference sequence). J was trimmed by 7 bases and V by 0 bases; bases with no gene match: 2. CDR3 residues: CASSLAQGIEAFF. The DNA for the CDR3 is TGTGCCAGCAGCTTAGCACAGGGGATTGAAGCTTTCTTT.

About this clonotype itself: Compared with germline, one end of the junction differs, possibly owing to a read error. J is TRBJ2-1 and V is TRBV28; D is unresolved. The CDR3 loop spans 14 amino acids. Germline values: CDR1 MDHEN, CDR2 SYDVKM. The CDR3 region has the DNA TGTGCCAGCAGTTTTGGTTCCCATAGGGCCCTATTATCCTTC. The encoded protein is CASSFGSHRALLSF.

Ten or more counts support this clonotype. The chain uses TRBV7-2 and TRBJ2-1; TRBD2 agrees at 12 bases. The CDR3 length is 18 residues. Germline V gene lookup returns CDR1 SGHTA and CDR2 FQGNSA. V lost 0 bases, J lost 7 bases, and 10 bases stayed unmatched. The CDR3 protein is CASSLAILAGGPLNEQFF. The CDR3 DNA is TGTGCCAGCAGCTTAGCGATCCTAGCGGGGGGGCCCTTAAATGAGCAGTTCTTC.

This chain's CDR3 is CASSYFPPGQGMDGELFF. The CDR3 coding sequence is TGTGCCAGCAGTTACTTTCCTCCGGGACAGGGAATGGACGGGGAGCTGTTTTTT. This chain links TRBV6-5 with TRBJ2-2, with 9 bases matching TRBD1. The V gene end was trimmed by 1 base and the J gene end by 7 bases; junction bases not matched to a gene: 13. From germline, CDR1 is MNHEY and CDR2 SVGAGI. The CDR3 has 18 amino acids.

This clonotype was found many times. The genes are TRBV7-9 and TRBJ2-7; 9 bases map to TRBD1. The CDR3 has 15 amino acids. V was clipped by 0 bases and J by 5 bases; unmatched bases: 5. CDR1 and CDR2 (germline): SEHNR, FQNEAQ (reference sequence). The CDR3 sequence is CASSLAGTGIHEQYF. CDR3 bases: TGTGCCAGCAGCTTAGCGGGGACAGGGATCCACGAGCAGTACTTC.

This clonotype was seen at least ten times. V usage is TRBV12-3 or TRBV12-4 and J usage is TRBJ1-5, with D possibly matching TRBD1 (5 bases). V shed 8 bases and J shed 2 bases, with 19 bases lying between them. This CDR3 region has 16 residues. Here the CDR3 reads CASGVLRGGGNQPQHF. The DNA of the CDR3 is TGTGCCAGCGGAGTTTTACGGGGAGGGGGCAATCAGCCCCAGCATTTT.

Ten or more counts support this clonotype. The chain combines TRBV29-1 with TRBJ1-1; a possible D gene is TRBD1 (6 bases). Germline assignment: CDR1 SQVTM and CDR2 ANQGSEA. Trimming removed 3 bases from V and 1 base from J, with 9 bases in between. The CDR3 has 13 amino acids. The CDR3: CSVETGANTEAFF. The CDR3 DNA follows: TGCAGCGTTGAGACAGGAGCGAACACTGAAGCTTTCTTT.

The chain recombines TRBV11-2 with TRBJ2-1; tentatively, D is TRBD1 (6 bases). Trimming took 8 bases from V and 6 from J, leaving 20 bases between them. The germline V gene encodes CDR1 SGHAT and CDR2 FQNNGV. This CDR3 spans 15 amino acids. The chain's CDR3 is CASGPLGGQINEQFF. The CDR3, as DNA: TGTGCCAGCGGTCCCCTAGGTGGACAGATCAATGAGCAGTTCTTC.

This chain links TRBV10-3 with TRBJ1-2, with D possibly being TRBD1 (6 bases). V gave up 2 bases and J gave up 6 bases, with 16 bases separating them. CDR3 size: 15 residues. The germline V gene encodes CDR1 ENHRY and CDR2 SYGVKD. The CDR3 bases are TGTGCCATCAGTGAGGAGGGGGGTTCTACGAATGGCTACACCTTC. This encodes CAISEEGGSTNGYTF.